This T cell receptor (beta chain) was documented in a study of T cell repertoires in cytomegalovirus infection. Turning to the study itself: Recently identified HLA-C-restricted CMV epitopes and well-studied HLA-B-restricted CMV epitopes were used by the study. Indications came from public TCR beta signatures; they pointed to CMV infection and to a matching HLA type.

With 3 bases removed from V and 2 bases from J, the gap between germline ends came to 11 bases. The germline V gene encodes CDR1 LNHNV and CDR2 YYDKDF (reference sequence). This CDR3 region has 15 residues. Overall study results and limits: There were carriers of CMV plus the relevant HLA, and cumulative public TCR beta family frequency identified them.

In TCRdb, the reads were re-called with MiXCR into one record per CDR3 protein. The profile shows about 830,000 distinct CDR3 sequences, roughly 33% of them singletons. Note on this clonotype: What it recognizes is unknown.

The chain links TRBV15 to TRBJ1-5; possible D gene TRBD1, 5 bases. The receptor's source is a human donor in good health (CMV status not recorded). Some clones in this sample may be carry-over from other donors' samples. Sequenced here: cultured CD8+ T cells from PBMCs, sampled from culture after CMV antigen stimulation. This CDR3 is CATSREGSRNQPQHF. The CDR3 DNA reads TGTGCCACCAGCAGGGAGGGGAGCCGCAATCAGCCCCAGCATTTT.